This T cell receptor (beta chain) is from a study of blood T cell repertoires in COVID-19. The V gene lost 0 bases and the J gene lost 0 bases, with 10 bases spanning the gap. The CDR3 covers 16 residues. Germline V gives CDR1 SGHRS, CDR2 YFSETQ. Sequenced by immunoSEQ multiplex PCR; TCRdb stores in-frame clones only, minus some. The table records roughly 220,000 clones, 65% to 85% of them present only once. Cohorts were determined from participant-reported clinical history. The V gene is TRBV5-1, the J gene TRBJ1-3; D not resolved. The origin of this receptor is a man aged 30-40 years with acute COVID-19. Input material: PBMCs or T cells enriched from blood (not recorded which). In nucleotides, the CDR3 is TGCGCCAGCAGCTTGGAACCGGGAGGCTCTGGAAACACCATATATTTT. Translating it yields CASSLEPGGSGNTIYF.